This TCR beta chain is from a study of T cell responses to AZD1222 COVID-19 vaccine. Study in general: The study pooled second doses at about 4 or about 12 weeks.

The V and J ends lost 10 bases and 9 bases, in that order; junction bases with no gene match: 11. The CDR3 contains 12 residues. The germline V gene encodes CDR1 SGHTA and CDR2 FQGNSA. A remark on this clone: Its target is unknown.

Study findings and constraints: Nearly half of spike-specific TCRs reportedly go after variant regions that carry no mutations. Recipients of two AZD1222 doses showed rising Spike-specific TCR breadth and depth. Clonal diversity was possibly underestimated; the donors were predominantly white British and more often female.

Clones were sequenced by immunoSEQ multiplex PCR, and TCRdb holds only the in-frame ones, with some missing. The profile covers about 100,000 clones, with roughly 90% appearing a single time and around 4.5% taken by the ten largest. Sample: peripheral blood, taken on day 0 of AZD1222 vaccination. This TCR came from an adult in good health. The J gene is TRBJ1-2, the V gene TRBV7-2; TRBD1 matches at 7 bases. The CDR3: CATTKGAVSYTF. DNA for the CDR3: TGTGCCACCACCAAGGGGGCTGTTAGCTACACCTTC.